This TCR beta chain was observed in a study of cytomegalovirus exposure and HLA in healthy donors. The PCR made use of 60 Vbeta and 13 Jbeta primers. Assay: immunoSEQ multiplex PCR; the TCRdb copy retains only in-frame clones and omits some. The sample carries some 110,000 clones, 12% to 15% recorded once. Between the trimmed V and J ends, which lost 5 bases and 3 bases, there was a span of 10 bases. Germline V gene lookup returns CDR1 MNHEY and CDR2 SMNVEV (reference sequence). The CDR3 totals 14 residues. The TCR was taken from a female donor in good health and CMV-seronegative. The chain links TRBV27 to TRBJ1-4, with D perhaps TRBD1 (6 bases). Sequenced: PBMCs. DNA of the CDR3: TGTGCCAGCAGTAGGACAGCCGCTAATGAAAAACTGTTTTTT. The encoded protein is CASSRTAANEKLFF. The variable domain in full, with the rest retrieved from reference TRBV27 and TRBJ1-4, is EAQVTQNPRYLITVTGKKLTVTCSQNMNHEYMSWYRQDPGLGLRQIYYSMNVEVTDKGDVPEGYKVSRKEKRNFPLILESPSPNQTSLYFCASSRTAANEKLFFGSGTQLSVL.